This T cell receptor (beta chain) was identified in a study of cytomegalovirus exposure and HLA in healthy donors. Study-level results: Later analysis revealed greater clonal expansion in HLA-associated TCR beta chains than in equally common others. In the analysis, some V segments, TRBV6-2 and TRBV6-3 included, were excluded as indistinguishable. Published work reported that the classifier diagnosed cytomegalovirus status with high specificity and sensitivity.

The CDR3 loop spans 17 amino acids. CDR1 SGHTA and CDR2 FQGNSA come from the germline V gene. Trimming took 5 bases from V and 1 from J, leaving 19 bases between them. Concerning this clone: Antigen specificity is unknown.

The PCR contained 60 Vbeta and 13 Jbeta primers. Some clones are missing from TCRdb's copy, which holds only in-frame ones; the method was immunoSEQ multiplex PCR. The data contain approximately 170,000 clones, about 82% of them singletons. Sequencing was performed on PBMCs. The sequence derives from a female donor in good health and CMV-seronegative. V and J are TRBV7-2 and TRBJ2-3; D might be TRBD2 (6 bases). CDR3 DNA sequence: TGTGCCAGCAGCCACAAGGCAGCGGGTTGGGGCACAGATACGCAGTATTTT. Translation: CASSHKAAGWGTDTQYF.